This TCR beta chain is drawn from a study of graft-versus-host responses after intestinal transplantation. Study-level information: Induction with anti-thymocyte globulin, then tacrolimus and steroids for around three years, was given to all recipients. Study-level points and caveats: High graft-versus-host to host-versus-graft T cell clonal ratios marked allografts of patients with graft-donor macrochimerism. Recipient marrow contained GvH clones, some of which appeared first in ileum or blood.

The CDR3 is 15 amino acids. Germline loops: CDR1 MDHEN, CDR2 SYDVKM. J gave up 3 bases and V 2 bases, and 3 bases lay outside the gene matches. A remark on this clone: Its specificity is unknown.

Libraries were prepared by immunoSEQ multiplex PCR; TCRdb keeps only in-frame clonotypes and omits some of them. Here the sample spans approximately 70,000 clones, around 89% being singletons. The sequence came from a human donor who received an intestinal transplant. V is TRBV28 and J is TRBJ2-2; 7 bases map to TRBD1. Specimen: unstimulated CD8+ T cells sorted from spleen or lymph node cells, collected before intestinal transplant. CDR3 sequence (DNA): TGTGCCAGCAGTTTACTCGACAGGGACACCGGGGAGCTGTTTTTT. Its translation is CASSLLDRDTGELFF. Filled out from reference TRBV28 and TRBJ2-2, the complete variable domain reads DVKVTQSSRYLVKRTGEKVFLECVQDMDHENMFWYRQDPGLGLRLIYFSYDVKMKEKGDIPEGYSVSREKKERFSLILESASTNQTSMYLCASSLLDRDTGELFFGEGSRLTVL.